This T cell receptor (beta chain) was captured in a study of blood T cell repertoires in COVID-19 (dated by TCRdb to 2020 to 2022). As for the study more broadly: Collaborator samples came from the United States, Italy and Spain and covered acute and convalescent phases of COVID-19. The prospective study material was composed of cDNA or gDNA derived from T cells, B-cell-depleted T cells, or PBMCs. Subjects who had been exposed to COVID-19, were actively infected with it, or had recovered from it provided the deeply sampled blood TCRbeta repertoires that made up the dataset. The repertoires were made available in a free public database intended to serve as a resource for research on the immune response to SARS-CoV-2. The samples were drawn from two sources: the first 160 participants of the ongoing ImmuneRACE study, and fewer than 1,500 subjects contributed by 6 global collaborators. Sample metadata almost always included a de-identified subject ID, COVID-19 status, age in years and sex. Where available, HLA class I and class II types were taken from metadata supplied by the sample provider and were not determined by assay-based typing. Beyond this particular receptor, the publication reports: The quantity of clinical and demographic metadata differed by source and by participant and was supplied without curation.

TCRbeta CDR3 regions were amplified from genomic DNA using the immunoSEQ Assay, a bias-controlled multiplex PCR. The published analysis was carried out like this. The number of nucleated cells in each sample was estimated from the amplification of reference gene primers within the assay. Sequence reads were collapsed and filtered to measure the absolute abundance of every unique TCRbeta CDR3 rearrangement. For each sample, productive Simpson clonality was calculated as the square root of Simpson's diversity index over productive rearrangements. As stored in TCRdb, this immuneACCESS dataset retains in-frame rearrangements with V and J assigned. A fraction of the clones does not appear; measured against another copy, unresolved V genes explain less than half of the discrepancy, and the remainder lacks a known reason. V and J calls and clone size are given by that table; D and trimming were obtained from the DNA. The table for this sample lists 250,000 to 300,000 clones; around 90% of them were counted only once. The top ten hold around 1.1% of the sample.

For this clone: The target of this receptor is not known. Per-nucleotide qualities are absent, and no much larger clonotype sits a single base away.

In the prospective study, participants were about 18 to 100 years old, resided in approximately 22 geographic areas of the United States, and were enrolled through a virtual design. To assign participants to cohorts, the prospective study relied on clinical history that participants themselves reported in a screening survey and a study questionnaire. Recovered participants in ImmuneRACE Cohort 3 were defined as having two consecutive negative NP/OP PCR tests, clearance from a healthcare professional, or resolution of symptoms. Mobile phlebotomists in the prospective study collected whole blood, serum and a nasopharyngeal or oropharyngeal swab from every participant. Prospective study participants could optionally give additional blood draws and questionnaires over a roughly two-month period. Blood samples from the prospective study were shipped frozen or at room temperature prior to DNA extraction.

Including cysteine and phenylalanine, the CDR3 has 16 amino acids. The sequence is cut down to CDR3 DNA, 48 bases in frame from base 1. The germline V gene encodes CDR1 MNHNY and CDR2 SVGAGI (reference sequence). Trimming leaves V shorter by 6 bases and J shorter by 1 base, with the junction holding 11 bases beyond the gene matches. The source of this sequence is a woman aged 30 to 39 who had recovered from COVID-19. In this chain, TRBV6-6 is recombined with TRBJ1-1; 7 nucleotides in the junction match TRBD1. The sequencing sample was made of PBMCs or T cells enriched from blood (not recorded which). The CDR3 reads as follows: CASSKLGQSQNTEAFF. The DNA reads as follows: TGTGCCAGCAGCAAATTGGGACAGTCCCAGAACACTGAAGCTTTCTTT.